Described below is a single T cell receptor beta chain sequence and its context. Its antigen is currently unknown. The sample comes from a study of T cells after yellow fever vaccination. Study overall: Preparation of the low-cell-number fractions used SMART-Seq v4 Ultra Low Input. Study outcomes and limitations: Once the booster was given, most primary-vaccination clones reappeared, at around 96% for CD4 and approximately 88% for CD8. There was a possibility that FACS-sorted repertoires contained abundant clonotypes contaminating from the bulk population.

Germline V gene lookup returns CDR1 SGHTA and CDR2 FQGNSA. The CDR3 totals 16 residues. Trimming at V came to 1 base and at J to 2 bases, leaving 5 bases not matched to a gene. Universal primer sites and UMIs were introduced during 5'RACE template-switching synthesis of TCR cDNA. TCRdb fed the 5' RACE reads into MiXCR, producing one record per CDR3 protein. The data show about 320,000 distinct CDR3 sequences, around 10% seen once. Sequencing used CD4+ T cells sorted from PBMCs, obtained 45 days after the yellow fever booster vaccination. The TCR was taken from a man aged 18 to 35 who received the YFV17D yellow fever vaccine. The V call is TRBV7-2, the J call TRBJ2-7, with 10 bases that match TRBD1. CDR3 coding DNA: TGTGCCAGCAGCTTAGTTTCCGGGACAGGGGCCTACGAGCAGTACTTC. Protein: CASSLVSGTGAYEQYF.